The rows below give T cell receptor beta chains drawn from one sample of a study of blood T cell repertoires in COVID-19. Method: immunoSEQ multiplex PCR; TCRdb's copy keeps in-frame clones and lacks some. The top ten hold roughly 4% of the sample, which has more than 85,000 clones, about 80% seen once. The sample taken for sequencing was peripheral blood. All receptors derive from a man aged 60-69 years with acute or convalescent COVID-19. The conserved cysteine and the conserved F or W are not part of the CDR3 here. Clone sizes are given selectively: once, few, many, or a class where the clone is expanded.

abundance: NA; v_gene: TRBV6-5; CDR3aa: ASSPSRGRTEAF
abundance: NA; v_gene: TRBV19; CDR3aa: ASYAQLGDSGHGYT
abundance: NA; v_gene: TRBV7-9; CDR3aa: ASSLASGSSGNTGELF
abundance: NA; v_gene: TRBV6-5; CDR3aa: ASSLRQAYGYT
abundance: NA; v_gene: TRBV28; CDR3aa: ASSWGVGKQTIY
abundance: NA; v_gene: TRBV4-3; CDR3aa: ASSQDVGGQAF
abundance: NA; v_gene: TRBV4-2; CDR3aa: ASEVKPGGTEAF
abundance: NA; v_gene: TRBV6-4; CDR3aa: AIQQEVSNQPQH
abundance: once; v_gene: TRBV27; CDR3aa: ASSFGRGYTEAF
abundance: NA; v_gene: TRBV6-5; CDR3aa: ASSYSRAGDSPLH
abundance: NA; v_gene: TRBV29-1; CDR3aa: SVEGGRVNEQF
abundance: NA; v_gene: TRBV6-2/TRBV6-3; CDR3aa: ASSNPWTSVPAWTGELF
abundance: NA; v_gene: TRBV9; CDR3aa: ASSSPTRLPVSNQPQH
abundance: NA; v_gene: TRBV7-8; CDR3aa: ASSSRLAEGTDTQY
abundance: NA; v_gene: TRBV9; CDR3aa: ASSLGSNNSPLH
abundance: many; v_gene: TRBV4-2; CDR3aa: ASSQDISSGANVLT
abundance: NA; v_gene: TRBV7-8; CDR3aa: ASSLEGGQGYGYT
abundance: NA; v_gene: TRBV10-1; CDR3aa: ASRPGQGIDTQY
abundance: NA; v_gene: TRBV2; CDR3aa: ASSKKGSGQETQY
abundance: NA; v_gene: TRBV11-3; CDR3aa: ASSLDGWDRSSGANVLT